The clone carrying this TCR beta chain was observed once. The antigen remains unidentified. Germline CDR1 reads SGHNT; CDR2 reads YYREEE (reference sequence). CDR3 length: 16 residues. With 3 bases clipped from V and 7 bases from J, the junction kept 10 bases outside the gene matches. This specimen comes from a study of cytomegalovirus exposure and HLA in healthy donors. Use of 60 Vbeta and 13 Jbeta primers characterized the PCR. Original handling: The count from a later analysis was 60 million to 85 million unique TCR beta chains, some 12 million of them shared. Some clones are missing from TCRdb's copy, which holds only in-frame ones; the method was immunoSEQ multiplex PCR. From that table come the V and J calls and clone size; the DNA was used to work out D and trimming. Of about 180,000 clones listed, over 75% are singletons. Notes on the study in general: For most subjects, TCR beta sequences were reported to predict HLA-A and HLA-B alleles with accuracy. HLA alleles were associated with 16,951 TCR beta sequences in a later analysis at 0.05 false discovery rate.

The chain recombines TRBV5-4 with TRBJ1-4; 9 bases are shared with TRBD1. Sequencing input: PBMCs. The receptor was isolated from a woman between 25 and 40 years old in good health and CMV-seronegative. CDR3 in amino acids: CASSSGGQGMGEKLFF. The CDR3 DNA is TGTGCCAGCAGCTCGGGAGGACAGGGGATGGGTGAAAAACTGTTTTTT.